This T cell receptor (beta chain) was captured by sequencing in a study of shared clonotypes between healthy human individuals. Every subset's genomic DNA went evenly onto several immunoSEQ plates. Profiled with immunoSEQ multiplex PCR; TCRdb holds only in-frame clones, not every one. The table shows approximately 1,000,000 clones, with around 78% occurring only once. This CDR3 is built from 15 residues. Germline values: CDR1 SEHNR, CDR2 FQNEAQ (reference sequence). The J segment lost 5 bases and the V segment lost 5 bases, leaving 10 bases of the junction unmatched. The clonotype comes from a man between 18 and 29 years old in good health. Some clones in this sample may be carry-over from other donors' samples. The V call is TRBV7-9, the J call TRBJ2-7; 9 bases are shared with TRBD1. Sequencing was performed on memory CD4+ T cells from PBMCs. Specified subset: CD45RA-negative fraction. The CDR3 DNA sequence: TGTGCCAGCAGCACCCGGACAGGGGTGCTCGACGAGCAGTACTTC. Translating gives CASSTRTGVLDEQYF.